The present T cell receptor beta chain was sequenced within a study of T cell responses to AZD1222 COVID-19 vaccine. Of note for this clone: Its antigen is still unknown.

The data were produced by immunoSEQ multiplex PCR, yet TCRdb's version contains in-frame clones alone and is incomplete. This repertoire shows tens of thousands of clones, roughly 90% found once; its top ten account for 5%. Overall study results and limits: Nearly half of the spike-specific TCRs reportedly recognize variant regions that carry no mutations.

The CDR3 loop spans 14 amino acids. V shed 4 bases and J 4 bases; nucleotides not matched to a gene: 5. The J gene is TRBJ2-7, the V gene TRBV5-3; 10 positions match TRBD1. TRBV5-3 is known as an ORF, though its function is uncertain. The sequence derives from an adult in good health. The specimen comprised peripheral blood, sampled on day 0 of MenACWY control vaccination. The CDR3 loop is CARSHGQGGYEQYF. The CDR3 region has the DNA TGTGCCAGAAGCCATGGACAGGGGGGATACGAGCAGTACTTC.